The next 15 T cell receptor beta chains were all read from a single sample in a study of glioma-infiltrating T cells after dendritic cell vaccination. Sequencing used immunoSEQ multiplex PCR; TCRdb keeps in-frame clones, though not all of them. The data show 55,000 to 70,000 clones, 82% seen once. Specimen: blood, collected before dendritic cell vaccination. These receptors were collected from a human donor with glioblastoma.

This clone showed up just a few times. The rearrangement links TRBV28 to TRBJ1-3, with D unclear. The ends were cut back, 5 bases at V and 3 bases at J, with 11 bases in the middle. Germline CDR1 is MDHEN and CDR2 is SYDVKM. CDR3 length: 14 amino acids. The CDR3: CASSTNGYGNTIYF. The CDR3 region has the DNA TGTGCCAGCAGTACAAACGGGTATGGAAACACCATATATTTT.

The rearrangement links TRBV11-2 to TRBJ2-3; D not certain. Between the trimmed V and J ends, which lost 4 bases and 0 bases, there was a span of 14 bases. The CDR3 consists of 16 residues. Looked up from germline, CDR1 is SGHAT and CDR2 is FQNNGV. The CDR3 here is CASSSGVYWSTDTQYF. The CDR3 DNA follows: TGTGCCAGCAGCTCAGGTGTATATTGGAGCACAGATACGCAGTATTTT.

The chain employs TRBV4-1 and TRBJ1-4; the D gene is possibly TRBD1 (6 bases). Deletions cut 1 base from V and 7 bases from J, with 16 bases between. Per germline, CDR1 MGHRA and CDR2 YSYEKL. This CDR3 has 16 amino acids. CDR3: CASSQVNLQGREKLFF. CDR3 DNA: TGCGCCAGCAGCCAAGTCAATCTGCAGGGGCGTGAAAAACTGTTTTTT.

The J gene is TRBJ1-4, the V gene TRBV6-1, with TRBD1 matching over 7 bases. The CDR3 is made up of 15 amino acids. Unmatched junction bases numbered 6, after V lost 0 bases and J lost 8 bases. Germline CDR1 and CDR2: MNHNS and SASEGT. The CDR3 DNA sequence: TGTGCCAGCAGTGAAGCTAGGGGGCTTTGGGAAAAACTGTTTTTT. This codes for CASSEARGLWEKLFF.

The chain has TRBV7-9 and TRBJ2-5, with 9 nucleotides matching TRBD2. CDR1 and CDR2 from the germline V gene are SEHNR and FQNEAQ (reference sequence). The V and J ends lost 5 bases and 4 bases, in that order; junction bases with no gene match: 11. This CDR3 is built from 16 residues. CDR3 amino acids: CASSPDSGGRGETQYF. The CDR3 DNA reads as TGTGCCAGCAGCCCTGATAGCGGGGGCCGAGGAGAGACCCAGTACTTC.

This clone occurred a few times. This chain connects TRBV10-3 to TRBJ2-1, with 8 bases fitting TRBD2. The CDR3 contains 17 residues. The V and J ends lost 7 bases and 0 bases, in that order; junction bases with no gene match: 11. CDR1 is ENHRY, CDR2 SYGVKD, per germline. The DNA for the CDR3 is TGTGCCATCACCGGGACTAGTGGCCCGGGCTCCTACAATGAGCAGTTCTTC. Translating it yields CAITGTSGPGSYNEQFF.

The V call is TRBV28, the J call TRBJ1-6; 10 bases match TRBD1. The CDR3 is made up of 15 amino acids. From germline, CDR1 is MDHEN and CDR2 SYDVKM. The J segment lost 6 bases and the V segment lost 6 bases, leaving 5 bases of the junction unmatched. The CDR3 sequence: CASRRQGAVNSPLHF. Written as DNA, the CDR3 is TGTGCCAGCAGGAGACAGGGGGCCGTTAATTCACCCCTCCACTTT.

This chain uses TRBV4-1 with TRBJ2-5, with 7 bases that match TRBD2. The CDR3 spans 16 residues. Germline CDR1 MGHRA, CDR2 YSYEKL. The V and J ends lost 4 bases and 3 bases, in that order; junction bases with no gene match: 11. CDR3 sequence: CASSRASGTMEETQYF. DNA for the CDR3: TGCGCCAGCAGCCGGGCCTCCGGGACTATGGAAGAGACCCAGTACTTC.

The genes are TRBV7-8 and TRBJ1-5; D gene unclear. The CDR3 sequence is 17 residues long. Germline CDR1 SGHVS, CDR2 FQNEAQ. The V and J ends lost 5 bases and 0 bases respectively, with 17 bases between them. Written as DNA, the CDR3 is TGTGCCAGCAGCCCAAACGTGGGCCGCTATAGCAATCAGCCCCAGCATTTT. Its translation is CASSPNVGRYSNQPQHF.

The V and J genes are TRBV9 and TRBJ2-1; D not certain. This CDR3 region has 19 residues. Germline V gene lookup returns CDR1 SGDLS and CDR2 YYNGEE. V was shortened by 4 bases and J by 0 bases, with 23 bases between the two germline ends. The CDR3 loop is CASSIQPGRPGLSYNEQFF. CDR3 DNA: TGTGCCAGCAGCATACAGCCCGGCAGGCCCGGCCTCTCCTACAATGAGCAGTTCTTC.

This clone was recorded only once. V usage is TRBV30 and J usage is TRBJ1-2, with 9 bases that match TRBD1. V shed 3 bases, J shed 8 bases, and the junction held 10 bases outside the gene matches. CDR1 is GTSNPN and CDR2 is SVGIG in the germline V gene (reference sequence). The length of the CDR3 is 14 residues. The DNA for the CDR3 is TGTGCCTGGAGGACGAGGGGACAGGGACGGGGCTACACCTTC. This encodes CAWRTRGQGRGYTF.

The chain has TRBV13 and TRBJ2-2; 11 positions agree with TRBD2. Trimming cost V 5 bases and J 1 base; bases outside gene matches: 6. This CDR3 contains 17 residues. Germline V gene lookup returns CDR1 PRHDT and CDR2 FYEKMQ (reference sequence). Here the CDR3 reads CASSRLAGGWNTGELFF. The CDR3 region has the DNA TGTGCCAGCAGCCGCCTAGCGGGGGGTTGGAACACCGGGGAGCTGTTTTTT.

The chain combines TRBV10-1 with TRBJ1-1; a possible D gene is TRBD1 (6 bases). Trimming took 4 bases from V and 4 from J, leaving 13 bases between them. CDR1 and CDR2 from the germline V gene are WNHNN and SYGVQD (reference sequence). The CDR3 loop spans 14 amino acids. This chain's CDR3 is CASSGEGDPTEAFF. CDR3 in DNA: TGCGCCAGCAGTGGGGAGGGGGATCCCACTGAAGCTTTCTTT.

The chain joins TRBV7-2 to TRBJ2-1; D not resolved. V lost 0 bases to trimming and J lost 0 bases, with 6 bases between them. The CDR3 length is 15 residues. Germline V gene sequence: CDR1 SGHTA, CDR2 FQGNSA. The CDR3 nucleotides read TGTGCCAGCAGCTTAGCCTACGGCTCCTACAATGAGCAGTTCTTC. The encoded protein is CASSLAYGSYNEQFF.

This clone was seen a handful of times. The chain carries TRBV7-8 and TRBJ1-5, with a possible D match to TRBD1 (5 bases). This CDR3 comprises 15 residues. The ends were cut back, 5 bases at V and 2 bases at J, with 13 bases in the middle. Germline V gene data show CDR1 as SGHVS and CDR2 as FQNEAQ. CDR3 DNA sequence: TGTGCCAGCAGCCCAGGGATGCTAGGCAATCAGCCCCAGCATTTT. Translating it yields CASSPGMLGNQPQHF.